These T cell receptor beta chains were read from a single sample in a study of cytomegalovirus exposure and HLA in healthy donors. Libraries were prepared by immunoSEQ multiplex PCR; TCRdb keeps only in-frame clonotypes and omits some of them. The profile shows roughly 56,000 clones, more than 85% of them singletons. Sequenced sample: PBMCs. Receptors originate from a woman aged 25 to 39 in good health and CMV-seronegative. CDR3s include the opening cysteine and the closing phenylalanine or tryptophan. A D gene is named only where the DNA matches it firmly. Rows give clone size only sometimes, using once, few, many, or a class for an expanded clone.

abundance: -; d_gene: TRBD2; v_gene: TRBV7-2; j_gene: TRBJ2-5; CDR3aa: CASSSQREGGGTQYF; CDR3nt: TGTGCCAGCAGCTCCCAGCGGGAGGGCGGGGGGACCCAGTACTTC
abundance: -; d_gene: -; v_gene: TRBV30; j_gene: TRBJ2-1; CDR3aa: CAWTFPSSYNEQFF; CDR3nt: TGTGCCTGGACCTTCCCGAGCTCCTACAATGAGCAGTTCTTC
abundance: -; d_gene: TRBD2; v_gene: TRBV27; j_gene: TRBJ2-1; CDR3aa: CASSLSSGSNEQFF; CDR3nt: TGTGCCAGCAGTTTATCTAGCGGGAGCAATGAGCAGTTCTTC
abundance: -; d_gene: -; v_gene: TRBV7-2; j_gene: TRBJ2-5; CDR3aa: CASSFRGRQETQYF; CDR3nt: TGTGCCAGCAGCTTCAGGGGTCGACAAGAGACCCAGTACTTC
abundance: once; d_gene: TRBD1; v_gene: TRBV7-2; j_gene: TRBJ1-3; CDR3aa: CASRTGEENTIYF; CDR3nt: TGTGCCAGCAGAACAGGGGAGGAAAACACCATATATTTT
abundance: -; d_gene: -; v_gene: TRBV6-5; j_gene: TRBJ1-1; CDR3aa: CASSTSGRGTEAFF; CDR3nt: TGTGCCAGCAGTACCTCCGGGAGGGGGACTGAAGCTTTCTTT
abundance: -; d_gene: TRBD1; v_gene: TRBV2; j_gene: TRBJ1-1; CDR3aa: CASRRGQGTEAFF; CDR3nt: TGTGCCAGCAGGAGGGGACAGGGCACTGAAGCTTTCTTT
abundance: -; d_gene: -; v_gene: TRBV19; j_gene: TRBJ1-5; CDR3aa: CASTDSYNQPQHF; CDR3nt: TGTGCCAGTACTGACAGTTACAATCAGCCCCAGCATTTT
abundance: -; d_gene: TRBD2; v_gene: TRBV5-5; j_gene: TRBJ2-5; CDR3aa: CASSLVGLAETQYF; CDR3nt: TGTGCCAGCAGCTTAGTAGGACTAGCCGAGACCCAGTACTTC
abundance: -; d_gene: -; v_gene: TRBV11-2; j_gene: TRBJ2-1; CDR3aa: CASSLTGGGRNEQFF; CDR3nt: TGTGCCAGCAGCTTAACCGGGGGAGGACGCAATGAGCAGTTCTTC
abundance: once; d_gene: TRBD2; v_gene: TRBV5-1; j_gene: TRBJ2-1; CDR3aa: CASSSYSGRVTNEQFF; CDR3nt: TGCGCCAGCAGCTCCTATAGCGGGAGGGTGACGAATGAGCAGTTCTTC
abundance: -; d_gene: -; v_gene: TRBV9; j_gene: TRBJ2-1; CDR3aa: CASSVDDGSIYEQFF; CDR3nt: TGTGCCAGCAGCGTAGACGACGGGAGCATATATGAGCAGTTCTTC
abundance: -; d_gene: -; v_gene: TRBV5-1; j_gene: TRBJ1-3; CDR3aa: CASSPWTGGVPVGNTIYF; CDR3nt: TGCGCCAGCAGCCCGTGGACCGGAGGGGTCCCCGTTGGAAACACCATATATTTT
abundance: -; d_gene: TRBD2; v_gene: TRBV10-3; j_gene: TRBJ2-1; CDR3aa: CAIRPTSGGLDEQFF; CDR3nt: TGTGCCATCAGGCCGACTAGCGGGGGTTTAGATGAGCAGTTCTTC
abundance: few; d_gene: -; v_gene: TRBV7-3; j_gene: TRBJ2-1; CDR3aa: CASSLNSQAREQFF; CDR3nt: TGTGCCAGCAGCTTAAATTCGCAGGCCCGTGAGCAGTTCTTC
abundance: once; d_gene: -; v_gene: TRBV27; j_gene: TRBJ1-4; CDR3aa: CASSQDRFATNEKLFF; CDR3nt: TGTGCCAGCAGTCAAGACAGGTTTGCAACTAATGAAAAACTGTTTTTT
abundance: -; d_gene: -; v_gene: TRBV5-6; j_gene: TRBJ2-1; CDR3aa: CASSPPRWGGLRNEQFF; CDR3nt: TGTGCCAGCAGCCCCCCTCGGTGGGGGGGGCTCCGCAATGAGCAGTTCTTC
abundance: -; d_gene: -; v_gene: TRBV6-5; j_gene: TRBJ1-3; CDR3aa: CASALEGGNTIYF; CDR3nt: TGTGCCAGCGCCCTAGAGGGTGGAAACACCATATATTTT
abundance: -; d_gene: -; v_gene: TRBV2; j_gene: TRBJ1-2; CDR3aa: CASSGGTYLGYTF; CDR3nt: TGTGCCAGCAGTGGGGGGACTTACCTTGGCTACACCTTC
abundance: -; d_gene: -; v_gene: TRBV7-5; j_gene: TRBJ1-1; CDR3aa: CARSLGPGLNTEAFF; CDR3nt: TGTGCCAGAAGCTTAGGCCCGGGGTTGAACACTGAAGCTTTCTTT
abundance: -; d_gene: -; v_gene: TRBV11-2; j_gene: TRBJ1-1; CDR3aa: CASSLGPPDSLNTEAFF; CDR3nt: TGTGCCAGCAGCTTAGGCCCCCCGGACAGTCTGAACACTGAAGCTTTCTTT
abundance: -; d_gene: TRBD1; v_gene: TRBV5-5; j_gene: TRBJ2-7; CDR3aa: CASSLGQGREQYF; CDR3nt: TGTGCCAGCAGCCTTGGACAGGGTCGAGAGCAGTACTTC
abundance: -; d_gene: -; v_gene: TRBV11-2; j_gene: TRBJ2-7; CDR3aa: CASSLDLSSSEQYF; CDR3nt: TGTGCCAGCAGCTTAGATTTATCGTCCTCCGAGCAGTACTTC
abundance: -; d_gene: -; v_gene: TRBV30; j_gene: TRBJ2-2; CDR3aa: CAWSSLAGMNTGELFF; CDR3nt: TGTGCCTGGAGTTCCCTTGCGGGGATGAACACCGGGGAGCTGTTTTTT
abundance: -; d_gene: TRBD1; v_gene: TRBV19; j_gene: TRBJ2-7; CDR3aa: CASSHGTDGEQYF; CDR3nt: TGTGCCAGTAGTCACGGGACAGACGGCGAGCAGTACTTC
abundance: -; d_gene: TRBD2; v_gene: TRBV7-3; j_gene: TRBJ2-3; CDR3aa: CASSLTGGRVADTQYF; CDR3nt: TGTGCCAGCAGCTTAACGGGCGGGAGGGTCGCAGATACGCAGTATTTT
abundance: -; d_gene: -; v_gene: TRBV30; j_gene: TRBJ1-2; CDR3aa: CAWSVQGEPNYGYTF; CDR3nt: TGTGCCTGGAGTGTACAGGGAGAGCCTAACTATGGCTACACCTTC
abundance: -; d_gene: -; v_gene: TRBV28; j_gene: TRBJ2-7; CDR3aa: CASSPGGGGYEQYF; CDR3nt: TGTGCCAGCAGCCCAGGGGGCGGGGGTTACGAGCAGTACTTC
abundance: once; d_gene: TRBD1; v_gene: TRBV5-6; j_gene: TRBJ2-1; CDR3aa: CASSRTGLQQFF; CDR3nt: TGTGCCAGCAGCCGGACAGGGTTGCAACAGTTCTTC
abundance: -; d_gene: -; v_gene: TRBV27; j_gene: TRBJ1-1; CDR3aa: CASSFLAAGQNTEAFF; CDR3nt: -
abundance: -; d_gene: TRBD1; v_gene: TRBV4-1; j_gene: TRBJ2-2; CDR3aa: CASSEGQGLGTGELFF; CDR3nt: TGCGCCAGCAGCGAAGGACAGGGTTTAGGGACCGGGGAGCTGTTTTTT
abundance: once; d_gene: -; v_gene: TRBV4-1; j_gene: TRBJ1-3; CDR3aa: CASSQEGLGGNTIYF; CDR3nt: TGCGCCAGCAGCCAAGAGGGACTTGGAGGAAACACCATATATTTT
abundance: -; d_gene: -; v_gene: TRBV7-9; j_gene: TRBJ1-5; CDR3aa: CASSLEQGAPQHF; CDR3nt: TGTGCCAGCAGCTTAGAACAGGGAGCCCCCCAGCATTTT
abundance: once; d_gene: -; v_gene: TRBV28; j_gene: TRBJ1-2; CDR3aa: CASSQERKNYGYTF; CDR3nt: TGTGCCAGCAGCCAAGAGAGAAAGAACTATGGCTACACCTTC
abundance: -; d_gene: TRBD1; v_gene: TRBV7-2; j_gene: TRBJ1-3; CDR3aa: CASSRRPGTGPSSGNTIYF; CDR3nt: TGTGCCAGCAGCCGACGTCCCGGGACAGGGCCGAGCTCTGGAAACACCATATATTTT
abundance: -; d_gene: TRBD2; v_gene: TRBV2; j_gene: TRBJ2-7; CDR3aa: CASNFAAGGQEQYF; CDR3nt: TGTGCCAGCAATTTCGCGGCGGGAGGTCAAGAGCAGTACTTC
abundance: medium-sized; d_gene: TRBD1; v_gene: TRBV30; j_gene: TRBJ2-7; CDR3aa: CAWSLGQDGAYEQYF; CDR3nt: TGTGCCTGGAGTTTAGGACAGGACGGGGCCTACGAGCAGTACTTC
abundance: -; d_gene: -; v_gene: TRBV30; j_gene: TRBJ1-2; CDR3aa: CAWMDADGYTF; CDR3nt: TGTGCCTGGATGGATGCGGATGGCTACACCTTC
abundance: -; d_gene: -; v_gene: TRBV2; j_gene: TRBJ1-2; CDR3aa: CASLDGTSNYGYTF; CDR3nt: TGTGCCAGCCTAGACGGAACGTCTAACTATGGCTACACCTTC
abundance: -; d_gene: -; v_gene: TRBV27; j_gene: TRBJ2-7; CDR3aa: CASSSSALSYEQYF; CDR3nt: TGTGCCAGCAGCTCTAGCGCCCTATCCTACGAGCAGTACTTC
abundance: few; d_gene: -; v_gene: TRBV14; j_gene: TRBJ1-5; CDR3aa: CASSQEPDQPQHF; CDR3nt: TGTGCCAGCAGCCAAGAGCCGGATCAGCCCCAGCATTTT
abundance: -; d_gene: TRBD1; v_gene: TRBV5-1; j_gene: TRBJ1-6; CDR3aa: CASRGTVYSPLHF; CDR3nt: TGCGCCAGCCGCGGGACAGTTTATTCACCCCTCCACTTT
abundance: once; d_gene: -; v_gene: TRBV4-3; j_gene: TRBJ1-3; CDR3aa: CASSQDVIRDYGNTIYF; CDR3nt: TGCGCCAGCAGCCAAGATGTCATTCGGGACTACGGAAACACCATATATTTT
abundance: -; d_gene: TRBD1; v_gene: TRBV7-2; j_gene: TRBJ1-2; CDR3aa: CASSSWTGGGYGYTF; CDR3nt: TGTGCCAGCAGCTCGTGGACAGGGGGCGGCTATGGCTACACCTTC
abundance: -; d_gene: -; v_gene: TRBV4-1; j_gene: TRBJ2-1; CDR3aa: CASSRSQEPLSQFF; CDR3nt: TGCGCCAGCAGCCGGTCACAGGAGCCCCTCTCTCAGTTCTTC
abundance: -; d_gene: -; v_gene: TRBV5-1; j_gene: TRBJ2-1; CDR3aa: CASSLLRTLSYNEQFF; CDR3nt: TGCGCCAGCAGCTTGCTCCGGACACTATCCTACAATGAGCAGTTCTTC
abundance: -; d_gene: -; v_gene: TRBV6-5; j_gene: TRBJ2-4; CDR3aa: CASMGPDGKNIQYF; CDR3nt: TGTGCCAGCATGGGGCCGGACGGGAAAAACATTCAGTACTTC
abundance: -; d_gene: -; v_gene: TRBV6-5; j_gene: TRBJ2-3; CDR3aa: CASSYRDRTDTQYF; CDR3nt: TGTGCCAGCAGTTACCGAGACAGAACAGATACGCAGTATTTT
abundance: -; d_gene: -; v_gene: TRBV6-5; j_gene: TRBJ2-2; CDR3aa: CASSYLQGNPGELFF; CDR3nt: TGTGCCAGCAGTTACCTCCAGGGTAACCCCGGGGAGCTGTTTTTT
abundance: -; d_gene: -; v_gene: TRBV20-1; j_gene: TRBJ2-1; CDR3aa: CSVQGNEQFF; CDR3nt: TGCAGTGTTCAGGGCAATGAGCAGTTCTTC